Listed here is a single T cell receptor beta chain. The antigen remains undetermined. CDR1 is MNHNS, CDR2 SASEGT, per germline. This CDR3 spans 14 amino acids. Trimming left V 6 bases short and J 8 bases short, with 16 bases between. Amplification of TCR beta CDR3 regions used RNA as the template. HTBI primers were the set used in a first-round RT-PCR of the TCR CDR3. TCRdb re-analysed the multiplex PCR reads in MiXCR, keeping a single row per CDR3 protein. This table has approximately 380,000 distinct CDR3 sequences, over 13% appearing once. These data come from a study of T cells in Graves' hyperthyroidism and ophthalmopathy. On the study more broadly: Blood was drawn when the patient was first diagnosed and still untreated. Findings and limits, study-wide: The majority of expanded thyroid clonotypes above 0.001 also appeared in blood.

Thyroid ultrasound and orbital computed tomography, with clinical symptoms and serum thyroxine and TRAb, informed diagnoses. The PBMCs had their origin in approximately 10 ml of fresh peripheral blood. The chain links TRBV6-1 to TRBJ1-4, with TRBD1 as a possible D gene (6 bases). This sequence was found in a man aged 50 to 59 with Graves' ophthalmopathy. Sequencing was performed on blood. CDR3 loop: CASSQNRVGEKLFF. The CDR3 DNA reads TGTGCCAGCAGCCAAAACAGGGTTGGAGAAAAACTGTTTTTT.